Below, 7 T cell receptor beta chains from the same sample are listed, as sequenced in a study of patients and donors after allogeneic stem cell transplantation. TCRdb called the RT-PCR reads again in MiXCR, with one record for every CDR3 protein. This table has 190,000 or so distinct CDR3 sequences, around 40% appearing once. The sequenced material came from blood, either unsorted or a sorted T cell fraction (not recorded which). These receptors originate from a human donor who was either an allogeneic HSCT recipient or a stem cell or donor lymphocyte infusion donor (not recorded which). It is not recorded whose cells these are; they may come from a transplant donor.

This clonotype was observed a few times. The J gene is TRBJ1-2, the V gene TRBV5-1; a possible D gene is TRBD1 (5 bases). The CDR3 covers 15 residues. The germline gives CDR1 SGHRS, CDR2 YFSETQ. The V and J ends lost 0 bases and 1 base respectively, with 10 bases between them. As DNA, the CDR3 is TGCGCCAGCAGCTTGGCCGGGGGAGGTAACTATGGCTACACCTTC. The encoded protein is CASSLAGGGNYGYTF.

This clonotype came up once. The rearrangement uses TRBV29-1 and TRBJ2-1; D gene uncertain. Germline assignment: CDR1 SQVTM and CDR2 ANQGSEA. The germline V and J ends were trimmed by 0 bases and 7 bases, with 10 bases remaining between them. The CDR3 spans 13 residues. CDR3 region: CSVEDRRGNEQFF. The CDR3 DNA sequence: TGCAGCGTTGAAGATCGTCGTGGGAATGAGCAGTTCTTC.

This clonotype appeared a few times. The gene calls are TRBV28 and TRBJ1-6, with D possibly matching TRBD1 (5 bases). Trimming pared 10 bases from V and 8 bases from J, leaving 15 bases between. This CDR3 has 13 amino acids. Germline-derived CDR1 and CDR2 are MDHEN and SYDVKM. CDR3 sequence: CAIRGYVDSPLHF. The CDR3 DNA is TGTGCCATCCGGGGCTATGTGGATTCACCCCTCCACTTT.

The table lists this clonotype with a few counts. The chain's CDR3 is CATSAGASARSYTF. The DNA of the CDR3 is TGTGCCACCAGTGCTGGGGCGTCGGCGAGAAGCTACACCTTC. V is TRBV24-1 and J is TRBJ1-2, with D perhaps matching TRBD1 (5 bases). The germline CDR1 and CDR2 sequences are KGHDR and SFDVKD. The CDR3 covers 14 residues. V was trimmed by 5 bases and J by 9 bases, leaving 18 bases between them.

V usage is TRBV20-1 and J usage is TRBJ1-2; 7 bases match TRBD1. Germline loops: CDR1 DFQATT, CDR2 SNEGSKA (reference sequence). V dropped 6 bases and J dropped 5; count of bases not matched to a gene: 15. This CDR3 has 15 amino acids. The CDR3 sequence is CSASEVFQGVYGYTF. DNA of the CDR3: TGCAGTGCCTCAGAGGTCTTCCAGGGGGTTTATGGCTACACCTTC.

In its sample, this clonotype was seen a few times. The CDR3 spells CSARGDRQLYGYTF. As DNA, the CDR3 is TGCAGTGCTAGAGGGGACAGGCAATTATATGGCTACACCTTC. The rearrangement links TRBV20-1 to TRBJ1-2, with 8 bases identical to TRBD1. The CDR3 runs 14 residues. The germline V gene encodes CDR1 DFQATT and CDR2 SNEGSKA (reference sequence). V trimming: 1 base; J trimming: 5 bases; junction bases outside the gene matches: 6.

V gene TRBV5-1 combines with J gene TRBJ2-1; weak D call: TRBD1 (6 bases). From germline, CDR1 is SGHRS and CDR2 YFSETQ. The CDR3 is made up of 12 amino acids. The V and J ends lost 4 bases and 8 bases respectively, with 10 bases between them. The CDR3 coding sequence is TGCGCCAGCAGCATGACAGGTGATGAGCAGTTCTTC. It codes for CASSMTGDEQFF. The whole variable domain, remainder taken from reference TRBV5-1 and TRBJ2-1, is KAGVTQTPRYLIKTRGQQVTLSCSPISGHRSVSWYQQTPGQGLQFLFEYFSETQRNKGNFPGRFSGRQFSNSRSEMNVSTLELGDSALYLCASSMTGDEQFFGPGTRLTVL.